The clone carrying this TCR beta chain was seen more than once but under ten times. Its antigen is undetermined. Germline values: CDR1 SEHNR, CDR2 FQNEAQ (reference sequence). Trimming took 6 bases from V and 2 from J; bases not matched to a gene: 7. CDR3 length: 15 amino acids. TCRdb itself ran the RT-PCR reads through MiXCR, one entry per CDR3 protein. The sample records more than 450,000 distinct CDR3 sequences, 10% to 15% being singletons. The sample comes from a study of response to subunit inactivated influenza vaccine. Overall study results and limits: There was a suggestion from the authors that each seasonal influenza vaccination recruits few new T cells.

The chain uses TRBV7-9 and TRBJ2-1; the match to TRBD2 covers 7 bases. The sequence was obtained from a man aged 50-59 years who received an inactivated influenza vaccine. This material consisted of PBMCs from blood, taken on the day of vaccination. The CDR3 region has the DNA TGTGCCAGCAGTCGCGGGACTACGACCTACAATGAGCAGTTCTTC. As protein: CASSRGTTTYNEQFF.